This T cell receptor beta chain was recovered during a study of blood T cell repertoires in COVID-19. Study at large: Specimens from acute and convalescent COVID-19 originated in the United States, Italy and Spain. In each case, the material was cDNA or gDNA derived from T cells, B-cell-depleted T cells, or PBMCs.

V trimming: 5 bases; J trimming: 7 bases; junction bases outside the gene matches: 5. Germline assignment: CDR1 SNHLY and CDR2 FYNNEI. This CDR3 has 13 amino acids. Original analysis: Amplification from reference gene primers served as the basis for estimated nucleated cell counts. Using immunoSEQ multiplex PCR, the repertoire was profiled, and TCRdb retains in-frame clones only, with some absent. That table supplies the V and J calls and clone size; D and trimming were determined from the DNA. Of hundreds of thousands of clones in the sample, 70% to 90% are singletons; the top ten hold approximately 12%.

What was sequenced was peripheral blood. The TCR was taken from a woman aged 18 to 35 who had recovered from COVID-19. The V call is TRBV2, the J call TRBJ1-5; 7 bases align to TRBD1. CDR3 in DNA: TGTGCCAGCAGTATAGGGGGCTGGCAGCCCCAGCATTTT. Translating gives CASSIGGWQPQHF.